The entry below describes one T cell receptor beta chain. Its target is not known. Germline loops: CDR1 SGHVS, CDR2 FNYEAQ. The CDR3 has 11 amino acids. V lost 8 bases, J lost 3 bases, and 0 bases stayed unmatched. The data originate from a study of T cell repertoires in cytomegalovirus infection. At the level of the study: CMV epitopes in the study were HLA-C-restricted (recently identified) and HLA-B-restricted (well studied). Both CMV infection and a matching HLA type were indicated by public TCR beta signatures.

TCRdb redid the calling of the reads with MiXCR, one entry per CDR3 protein. Of approximately 910,000 distinct CDR3 sequences in the sample, roughly 31% were seen once. Findings and caveats of the study: CMV carriers having the relevant HLA were flagged by cumulative public TCR beta family frequency.

The TCR was taken from a human donor in good health (CMV status not recorded). Some clones in this sample may be carry-over from other donors' samples. J is TRBJ2-5 and V is TRBV7-6; 7 bases are shared with TRBD1. Material: cultured CD8+ T cells from PBMCs, obtained from culture after CMV antigen stimulation. The CDR3 is CASGTEETQYF. The CDR3 DNA reads TGTGCCAGCGGGACAGAAGAGACCCAGTACTTC.